The 25 T cell receptor beta chains below were found in one sample sequenced in a study of T cell responses to AZD1222 COVID-19 vaccine. TCRdb's table, derived via immunoSEQ multiplex PCR, lists solely in-frame clones and lacks some. The table lists 200,000 or so clones, around 93% of them singletons. The sequenced sample was peripheral blood, obtained on day 0 of AZD1222 vaccination. The source of these receptors is an adult in good health.

The chain recombines TRBV12-3 or TRBV12-4 with TRBJ2-1; 7 nucleotides agree with TRBD2. Trimming took 7 bases from V and 6 from J; bases not matched to a gene: 6. The CDR3 runs to 13 residues. The CDR3 coding sequence is TGTGCCAGCAAACCTCGCGGGAGCAATGAGCAGTTCTTC. The encoded protein is CASKPRGSNEQFF.

The chain carries TRBV5-4 and TRBJ1-2, with D unclear. CDR1 and CDR2 (germline): SGHNT, YYREEE (reference sequence). Trimming removed 4 bases from V and 8 bases from J, with 12 bases in between. The CDR3 contains 12 residues. The CDR3 protein is CASSLPEEGYTF. The CDR3 bases are TGTGCCAGCAGCCTCCCGGAAGAAGGCTACACCTTC.

V and J are TRBV9 and TRBJ2-1, with D tentatively TRBD2 (5 bases). CDR1 SGDLS and CDR2 YYNGEE come from the germline V gene. The CDR3 is made up of 15 amino acids. Deletions cut 1 base from V and 0 bases from J, with 8 bases between. The CDR3 region is CASSVNGNSYNEQFF. CDR3 DNA: TGTGCCAGCAGCGTAAACGGGAACTCCTACAATGAGCAGTTCTTC.

The gene calls are TRBV3-1 (or the pseudogene TRBV3-2) and TRBJ2-7, with 10 bases fitting TRBD1. The CDR3 runs to 16 residues. V lost 4 bases to trimming and J lost 2 bases; unmatched junction nucleotides: 8. Per the germline V gene, CDR1 is LGHDT and CDR2 is YNNKEL (reference sequence). The chain's CDR3 is CASSPTGQGTPYEQYF. The DNA of the CDR3 is TGTGCCAGCAGCCCAACGGGACAGGGGACCCCCTACGAGCAGTACTTC.

The rearrangement links TRBV29-1 to TRBJ1-2, with D uncertain. This CDR3 spans 13 amino acids. Germline CDR1 reads SQVTM; CDR2 reads ANQGSEA. V shed 5 bases and J shed 2 bases, with 12 bases lying between them. The CDR3: CSVLWTLNYGYTF. CDR3 nucleotide sequence: TGCAGCGTTCTCTGGACCCTAAACTATGGCTACACCTTC.

Notes on this clone: One junction end does not reproduce the germline sequence, and a read error may be involved. The chain links TRBV7-7 to TRBJ2-2; a weak D match, TRBD1 (6 bases). Germline V gives CDR1 SSHAT, CDR2 FNYEAQ (reference sequence). The CDR3 has 16 amino acids. The CDR3 DNA follows: TGTGCTAGCAGCTTAGATCGAGGGGGGAACACCGGGGAGCTGTTTTTT. Protein: CASSLDRGGNTGELFF.

This chain links TRBV6-2 or TRBV6-3 with TRBJ1-4; unclear D gene. V was trimmed by 1 base and J by 3 bases, leaving 9 bases between them. The germline gives CDR1 MNHEY, CDR2 SVGEGT. The CDR3 runs 15 residues. DNA for the CDR3: TGTGCCAGCAGTTACTACGGGGTGCCTAATGAAAAACTGTTTTTT. This gives the protein CASSYYGVPNEKLFF.

The gene calls are TRBV30 and TRBJ2-2; 9 positions agree with TRBD1. With V trimmed by 7 bases and J by 6 bases, 9 bases remained unmatched. Germline V CDR1 and CDR2: GTSNPN, SVGIG (reference sequence). The CDR3 runs to 14 residues. The CDR3 protein is CAYAGTGSPGELFF. In DNA, the CDR3 is TGTGCCTACGCCGGGACAGGGTCACCCGGGGAGCTGTTTTTT.

The rearrangement joins TRBV14 to TRBJ2-5, with TRBD2 matching 11 bases. CDR1 and CDR2 (germline): SGHDN, FVKESK. The V and J ends lost 1 base and 2 bases, in that order; junction bases with no gene match: 0. The CDR3 has 15 residues. As DNA, the CDR3 is TGTGCCAGCAGCCAAGGACTAGCGGGGCAAGAGACCCAGTACTTC. Protein: CASSQGLAGQETQYF.

The V gene is TRBV7-2, the J gene TRBJ2-1, with D possibly matching TRBD1 (5 bases). The V gene lost 1 base and the J gene lost 7 bases, with 11 bases spanning the gap. CDR1 is SGHTA, CDR2 FQGNSA, per germline. CDR3 length: 14 residues. CDR3 sequence (DNA): TGTGCCAGCAGCTTAGGCCTCAAGGGGAATGAGCAGTTCTTC. Translated, it gives CASSLGLKGNEQFF.

The V call is TRBV5-4, the J call TRBJ1-1; D remains ambiguous. The CDR3 spans 14 residues. Germline V gene lookup returns CDR1 SGHNT and CDR2 YYREEE (reference sequence). V lost 0 bases and J lost 0, with 6 bases in between. The CDR3 loop reads CASSLEQLNTEAFF. DNA for the CDR3: TGTGCCAGCAGCTTGGAACAGCTGAACACTGAAGCTTTCTTT.

The chain uses TRBV6-5 and TRBJ1-5, with 7 bases matching TRBD1. The CDR3 is 16 residues long. From germline, CDR1 is MNHEY and CDR2 SVGAGI. The V gene end was trimmed by 0 bases and the J gene end by 3 bases; junction bases not matched to a gene: 5. CDR3 nucleotides: TGTGCCAGCAGTTACTCGTCTACAGGGGACAATCAGCCCCAGCATTTT. Its translation is CASSYSSTGDNQPQHF.

The J gene is TRBJ2-1, the V gene TRBV7-6; TRBD2 aligns across 16 bases. This CDR3 is 16 amino acids long. Trimming cost V 5 bases and J 8 bases; bases outside gene matches: 6. In germline, CDR1 is SGHVS, CDR2 FNYEAQ. CDR3 DNA sequence: TGTGCCAGCAGCCCCCCGGGACTAGCGGGAGGGCATGAGCAGTTCTTC. It encodes CASSPPGLAGGHEQFF.

The chain couples TRBV28 to TRBJ1-1; TRBD1 is a possible D gene (6 bases). V lost 6 bases, J lost 8 bases, and 16 bases lay in between. Germline V lookup: CDR1 MDHEN, CDR2 SYDVKM. There are 13 residues in the CDR3. The CDR3 protein is CASRTGTPKEAFF. In DNA form, the CDR3 reads TGTGCCAGCAGAACCGGGACACCAAAAGAAGCTTTCTTT.

The chain's CDR3 is CASSLGGRGSYEQYF. CDR3 DNA: TGTGCCAGCAGCTTAGGTGGAAGGGGGTCCTACGAGCAGTACTTC. V gene TRBV11-1 combines with J gene TRBJ2-7; possible D gene TRBD1, 6 bases. In germline, CDR1 is SGHAT, CDR2 FQDESV (reference sequence). The CDR3 sequence is 15 residues long. Trimming took off 1 base at V and 1 base at J, with 11 bases between the two ends. Complete variable domain (other parts from reference TRBV11-1 and TRBJ2-7): EAEVAQSPRYKITEKSQAVAFWCDPISGHATLYWYRQILGQGPELLVQFQDESVVDDSQLPKDRFSAERLKGVDSTLKIQPAELGDSAMYLCASSLGGRGSYEQYFGPGTRLTVT.

The CDR3, as DNA: TGTGCCAGCAGCTTAGCCGGGGACTATGGCTACACCTTC. The encoded protein is CASSLAGDYGYTF. The chain combines TRBV7-9 with TRBJ1-2; D is undetermined. CDR1 and CDR2 (germline): SEHNR, FQNEAQ (reference sequence). CDR3 size: 13 residues. Trimming removed 0 bases from V and 3 bases from J, with 5 bases in between.

The V and J genes are TRBV19 and TRBJ2-1; D is uncertain. The CDR3 sequence is 14 residues long. Germline CDR1 and CDR2: LNHDA and SQIVND (reference sequence). Trimming shortened V by 5 bases and J by 8 bases, and 16 bases separated the two germline ends. The CDR3 DNA reads TGTGCCAGTAGTCCGTTCAGGAGATGGGATGAGCAGTTCTTC. Encoded protein: CASSPFRRWDEQFF.

V usage is TRBV4-2 and J usage is TRBJ1-5, with D unclear. There are 13 residues in the CDR3. The germline V and J ends were trimmed by 0 bases and 10 bases, with 10 bases remaining between them. The germline V gene has CDR1 LGHNA and CDR2 YNFKEQ. The chain's CDR3 is CASSQDQNSPQHF. The CDR3 bases are TGTGCCAGCAGCCAAGATCAAAACAGTCCCCAGCATTTT.

This sequence joins TRBV7-8 and TRBJ1-2; D gene ambiguous. V gave up 4 bases and J gave up 8 bases, with 14 bases separating them. Germline CDR1 reads SGHVS; CDR2 reads FQNEAQ. The CDR3 totals 13 residues. CDR3 in amino acids: CASSSEDGRGYTF. The DNA of the CDR3 is TGTGCCAGCAGCTCTGAGGACGGTCGGGGCTACACCTTC.

Only one count was recorded for this clone. This chain joins TRBV15 and TRBJ1-1, with D unclear. The CDR3 totals 14 residues. Per the germline V gene, CDR1 is LNHNV and CDR2 is YYDKDF (reference sequence). Deletions cut 2 bases from V and 1 base from J, with 8 bases between. The CDR3 is CATSRRRENTEAFF. CDR3 bases: TGTGCCACCAGCAGAAGACGGGAGAACACTGAAGCTTTCTTT.

V usage is TRBV19 and J usage is TRBJ2-3, with TRBD1 matching 7 bases. V was clipped by 0 bases and J by 6 bases; unmatched bases: 0. CDR1 is LNHDA, CDR2 SQIVND, per germline (reference sequence). The CDR3 has 13 residues. The CDR3 sequence: CASSIEGQDTQYF. The CDR3, as DNA: TGTGCCAGTAGTATAGAGGGACAGGATACGCAGTATTTT. Complete variable domain (other parts from reference TRBV19 and TRBJ2-3): DGGITQSPKYLFRKEGQNVTLSCEQNLNHDAMYWYRQDPGQGLRLIYYSQIVNDFQKGDIAEGYSVSREKKESFPLTVTSAQKNPTAFYLCASSIEGQDTQYFGPGTRLTVL.

The chain carries TRBV10-1 and TRBJ1-1; the match to TRBD1 covers 9 bases. V shed 6 bases and J 7 bases; nucleotides not matched to a gene: 6. CDR1 WNHNN and CDR2 SYGVQD come from the germline V gene (reference sequence). The CDR3 consists of 13 residues. CDR3 bases: TGCGCCAGCAGCCTGGGACAGGGAGGTGAAGCTTTCTTT. This sequence encodes CASSLGQGGEAFF.

The chain employs TRBV9 and TRBJ2-1; the D call may be TRBD1 or TRBD2 (6 bases each). Looked up from germline, CDR1 is SGDLS and CDR2 is YYNGEE. V lost 4 bases and J lost 6, with 20 bases in between. The length of the CDR3 is 16 residues. The CDR3 DNA reads TGTGCCAGCAGCCCCTGGGGGCGGGATTCGGGCAATGAGCAGTTCTTC. Translated, it gives CASSPWGRDSGNEQFF.

The chain is built from TRBV5-1 and TRBJ1-1, with D possibly TRBD1 on 5 matching bases. The V end lost 0 bases, the J end lost 5 bases, and 11 bases lay between the germline ends. Per the germline V gene, CDR1 is SGHRS and CDR2 is YFSETQ. This CDR3 is built from 14 residues. CDR3 region: CASSLDSGKTEAFF. The CDR3 DNA reads as TGCGCCAGCAGCTTGGATTCAGGGAAGACTGAAGCTTTCTTT.

The rearrangement uses TRBV29-1 and TRBJ1-2; the D gene is possibly TRBD1 (5 bases). The V end lost 6 bases, the J end lost 8 bases, and 13 bases lay between the germline ends. Germline V gene data show CDR1 as SQVTM and CDR2 as ANQGSEA. There are 11 residues in the CDR3. CDR3 coding DNA: TGCAGCGTGTGGACCAGGGTCGGCTACACCTTC. As protein: CSVWTRVGYTF.